This entry describes one TCR beta chain. What antigen it recognizes has not been identified. The input lacks base qualities; no much larger clone sits a single base away. CDR1 and CDR2 (SGHNT, YYREEE) derive from the germline V gene (reference sequence). The germline V and J ends show losses of 4 bases and 4 bases respectively, and no gene match explains 6 bases of the junction. The CDR3 starts with the cysteine, ends with the phenylalanine, and has 14 residues. Of all the DNA, just the CDR3 is kept, 42 bases in frame from base 1. This entry is derived from a study of blood T cell repertoires in COVID-19 (dated by TCRdb to 2019 to 2021). Regarding the complete study: Samples covering the acute and convalescent phases of COVID-19 were provided by collaborators in the United States, Italy and Spain. A de-identified subject ID, COVID-19 status, age in years and sex were almost always included in the sample metadata. The repertoires were released in a freely available public database intended as a resource for research on the immune response to SARS-CoV-2. Subjects who had been exposed to COVID-19, were actively infected with it, or had recovered from it provided the deeply sampled blood TCRbeta repertoires that made up the dataset. The samples were drawn from the first 160 participants of the ongoing ImmuneRACE study and from over a thousand subjects provided by 6 global collaborators. The prospective study material was composed of cDNA or gDNA derived from T cells, B-cell-depleted T cells, or PBMCs. HLA class I and class II types, where available, came from metadata supplied by the sample provider rather than from assay-based typing.

The immunoSEQ Assay, a bias-controlled multiplex PCR, was used to amplify TCRbeta CDR3 regions from genomic DNA. The study's own analysis went as follows. The number of nucleated cells in each sample was estimated from the amplification of reference gene primers within the assay. To quantify the absolute abundance of each unique TCRbeta CDR3 rearrangement, sequence reads were collapsed and filtered. For each sample, productive Simpson clonality was calculated as the square root of Simpson's diversity index over productive rearrangements. Sourced from immuneACCESS, this table was stored by TCRdb with only in-frame sequences that have V and J called. A share of the clones is absent; for the studies checked, an unresolved V gene accounts for under half, and the remainder has no known explanation. Clonal size and the V and J genes are those of that table, whereas D and trimming came from the DNA. The sample yields 200,000 to 250,000 clones; 84% were counted once. The ten top clones hold approximately 7.3% of the sample.

Participants in the prospective study were aged about 18 to 90 years, lived in 24 United States geographic areas, and enrolled through a virtual design. In the prospective study, cohorts were assigned on the basis of participant-reported clinical history obtained from a screening survey and a study questionnaire. ImmuneRACE Cohort 3 recovered participants were defined by two consecutive negative NP/OP PCR tests, healthcare professional clearance, or symptom resolution. In the prospective study, whole blood, serum and a nasopharyngeal or oropharyngeal swab were collected from each participant by mobile phlebotomists. Over a roughly two-month period, participants in the prospective study had the option of providing additional blood draws and questionnaires. Before DNA extraction, blood samples from the prospective study were shipped at room temperature or frozen. Broader findings and caveats from the paper: How much clinical and demographic metadata was included differed by source and by participant, and the metadata was provided uncurated.

The rearrangement combines TRBV5-4 with TRBJ1-2, and TRBD1 aligns with 8 junction nucleotides. The sample was PBMCs or T cells enriched from blood (not recorded which). This TCR was recovered from a woman aged 35 to 49 who had recovered from COVID-19. The nucleotides are TGTGCCAGCAGCGGCAGGGACAGGATCTATGGCTACACCTTC. The encoded protein is CASSGRDRIYGYTF.